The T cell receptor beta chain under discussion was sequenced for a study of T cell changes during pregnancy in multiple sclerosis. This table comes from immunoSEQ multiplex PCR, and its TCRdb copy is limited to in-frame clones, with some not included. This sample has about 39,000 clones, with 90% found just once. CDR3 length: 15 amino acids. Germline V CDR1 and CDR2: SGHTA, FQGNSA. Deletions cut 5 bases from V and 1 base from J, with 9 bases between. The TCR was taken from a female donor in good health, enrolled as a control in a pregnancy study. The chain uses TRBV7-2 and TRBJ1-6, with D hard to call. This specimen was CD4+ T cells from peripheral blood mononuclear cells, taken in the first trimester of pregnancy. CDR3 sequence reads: CASSPPGSYNSPLHF. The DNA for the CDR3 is TGTGCCAGCAGCCCCCCGGGGTCCTATAATTCACCCCTCCACTTT.